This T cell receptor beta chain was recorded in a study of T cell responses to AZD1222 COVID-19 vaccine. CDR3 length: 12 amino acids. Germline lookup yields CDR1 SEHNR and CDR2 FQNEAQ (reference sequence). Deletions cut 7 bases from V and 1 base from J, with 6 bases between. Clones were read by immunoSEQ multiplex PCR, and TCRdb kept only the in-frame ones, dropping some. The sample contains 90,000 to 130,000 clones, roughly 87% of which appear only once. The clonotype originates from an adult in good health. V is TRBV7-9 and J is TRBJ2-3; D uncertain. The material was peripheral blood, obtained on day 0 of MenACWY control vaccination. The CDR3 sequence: CASTRGTDTQYF. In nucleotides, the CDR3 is TGTGCCAGCACCAGAGGCACAGATACGCAGTATTTT.